Listed below are T cell receptor beta chains from one sample, sequenced in a study of cytomegalovirus exposure and HLA in healthy donors. Sequencing used immunoSEQ multiplex PCR; TCRdb keeps in-frame clones, though not all of them. The sample carries some 150,000 clones, about 80% recorded once. Sequenced input: PBMCs. The receptors stem from a man aged 35-49 years in good health and CMV-seropositive. Both conserved end residues are part of each CDR3. Fields, in order: CDR3 protein, CDR3 DNA, clone size, D gene, J gene, V gene, CDR3 length. D genes are given only for firm matches. The size entry is marked missing in some rows and otherwise reads once, few, many or a size class.

cdr3_aa: CASSDRGYRNTEAFF
cdr3_nt: TGTGCCAGCAGTGACAGGGGTTATAGAAACACTGAAGCTTTCTTT
clone_size: NA
d_call: NA
j_call: TRBJ1-1
v_call: TRBV6-1
cdr3_length: 15

cdr3_aa: CASSYRQGAYEQYF
cdr3_nt: TGTGCCAGCAGCTACCGACAGGGGGCTTACGAGCAGTACTTC
clone_size: NA
d_call: TRBD1
j_call: TRBJ2-7
v_call: TRBV7-9
cdr3_length: 14

cdr3_aa: CASSGSGRGNEQFF
cdr3_nt: TGTGCCAGCAGCGGTAGCGGGAGGGGCAATGAGCAGTTCTTC
clone_size: NA
d_call: TRBD2
j_call: TRBJ2-1
v_call: TRBV9
cdr3_length: 14

cdr3_aa: CASSATVKTEAFF
cdr3_nt: TGTGCCAGCAGTGCGACAGTAAAGACTGAAGCTTTCTTT
clone_size: NA
d_call: NA
j_call: TRBJ1-1
v_call: TRBV27
cdr3_length: 13

cdr3_aa: CASGQGAGYEQYF
cdr3_nt: TGTGCCAGCGGACAGGGGGCCGGTTACGAGCAGTACTTC
clone_size: once
d_call: TRBD1
j_call: TRBJ2-7
v_call: TRBV10-3
cdr3_length: 13

cdr3_aa: CASSRSGGEQYF
cdr3_nt: TGTGCCAGCAGCCGATCCGGGGGGGAGCAGTACTTC
clone_size: once
d_call: TRBD2
j_call: TRBJ2-7
v_call: TRBV7-6
cdr3_length: 12

cdr3_aa: CASSPGTGNTLYEQYF
cdr3_nt: TGTGCCAGCAGTCCCGGGACAGGGAACACCCTCTACGAGCAGTACTTC
clone_size: NA
d_call: TRBD1
j_call: TRBJ2-7
v_call: TRBV28
cdr3_length: 16

cdr3_aa: CASRSAGVDEKLFF
cdr3_nt: TGTGCCAGTAGGTCGGCAGGGGTGGATGAAAAACTGTTTTTT
clone_size: NA
d_call: NA
j_call: TRBJ1-4
v_call: TRBV19
cdr3_length: 14

cdr3_aa: CASSLTILTGPKGDSPLHF
cdr3_nt: TGTGCCAGCAGCTTAACAATTTTGACAGGACCGAAAGGGGATTCACCCCTCCACTTT
clone_size: NA
d_call: NA
j_call: TRBJ1-6
v_call: TRBV11-2
cdr3_length: 19

cdr3_aa: CASSFPGQGDAFF
cdr3_nt: TGTGCCAGCAGTTTTCCGGGACAAGGGGATGCTTTCTTT
clone_size: NA
d_call: NA
j_call: TRBJ1-1
v_call: TRBV6-5
cdr3_length: 13

cdr3_aa: CASSLLQGYGYTF
cdr3_nt: TGTGCCAGCAGTTTACTCCAGGGCTATGGCTACACCTTC
clone_size: NA
d_call: NA
j_call: TRBJ1-2
v_call: TRBV27
cdr3_length: 13

cdr3_aa: CASSLGTTNTEAFF
cdr3_nt: TGCGCCAGCAGCTTGGGGACAACGAACACTGAAGCTTTCTTT
clone_size: medium-sized
d_call: NA
j_call: TRBJ1-1
v_call: TRBV5-1
cdr3_length: 14

cdr3_aa: CASSLGRTTAETQYF
cdr3_nt: TGCGCCAGCAGCTTGGGTCGGACTACAGCAGAGACCCAGTACTTC
clone_size: NA
d_call: NA
j_call: TRBJ2-5
v_call: TRBV5-1
cdr3_length: 15

cdr3_aa: CASRGQGASHEKLFF
cdr3_nt: TGTGCCAGCAGGGGACAGGGGGCGAGTCATGAAAAACTGTTTTTT
clone_size: NA
d_call: TRBD1
j_call: TRBJ1-4
v_call: TRBV6-1
cdr3_length: 15

cdr3_aa: CSVGTSTEAFF
cdr3_nt: TGCAGCGTTGGGACAAGCACTGAAGCTTTCTTT
clone_size: NA
d_call: NA
j_call: TRBJ1-1
v_call: TRBV29-1
cdr3_length: 11

cdr3_aa: CASLQGSSGLRGEQFF
cdr3_nt: TGTGCCAGCCTTCAGGGGTCTAGCGGGTTAAGGGGTGAGCAGTTCTTC
clone_size: NA
d_call: TRBD2
j_call: TRBJ2-1
v_call: TRBV7-2
cdr3_length: 16

cdr3_aa: CASSGLLAGYGEQFF
cdr3_nt: TGTGCCAGCAGCGGCCTACTAGCGGGCTACGGTGAGCAGTTCTTC
clone_size: NA
d_call: TRBD2
j_call: TRBJ2-1
v_call: TRBV9
cdr3_length: 15

cdr3_aa: CASSIRDIGNTEAFF
cdr3_nt: TGTGCCAGCAGTATCAGGGATATAGGGAACACTGAAGCTTTCTTT
clone_size: NA
d_call: NA
j_call: TRBJ1-1
v_call: TRBV27
cdr3_length: 15

cdr3_aa: CASSPGAGALGSNYGYTF
cdr3_nt: TGTGCCAGCTCACCGGGGGCCGGTGCTCTCGGCTCTAACTATGGCTACACCTTC
clone_size: NA
d_call: NA
j_call: TRBJ1-2
v_call: TRBV18
cdr3_length: 18

cdr3_aa: CASSPPAYTNEKLFF
cdr3_nt: TGTGCCAGCAGCCCCCCAGCGTATACTAATGAAAAACTGTTTTTT
clone_size: NA
d_call: NA
j_call: TRBJ1-4
v_call: TRBV7-9
cdr3_length: 15

cdr3_aa: CAWSVGADQPQHF
cdr3_nt: TGTGCCTGGAGTGTAGGGGCCGATCAGCCCCAGCATTTT
clone_size: NA
d_call: NA
j_call: TRBJ1-5
v_call: TRBV30
cdr3_length: 13

cdr3_aa: CASSLMAGAQGTQYF
cdr3_nt: TGTGCCAGCAGCTTAATGGCGGGGGCTCAGGGGACCCAGTACTTC
clone_size: NA
d_call: NA
j_call: TRBJ2-5
v_call: TRBV7-3
cdr3_length: 15

cdr3_aa: CASSPPNTDTQYF
cdr3_nt: TGTGCCAGCAGCCCCCCTAACACAGATACGCAGTATTTT
clone_size: once
d_call: NA
j_call: TRBJ2-3
v_call: TRBV9
cdr3_length: 13

cdr3_aa: CASSLAYTDTQYF
cdr3_nt: TGTGCCAGCAGCTTGGCCTACACAGATACGCAGTATTTT
clone_size: NA
d_call: NA
j_call: TRBJ2-3
v_call: TRBV5-6
cdr3_length: 13

cdr3_aa: CASSQSRGGLNTEAFF
cdr3_nt: TGCGCCAGCAGCCAAAGCCGGGGAGGATTGAACACTGAAGCTTTCTTT
clone_size: NA
d_call: NA
j_call: TRBJ1-1
v_call: TRBV4-1
cdr3_length: 16

cdr3_aa: CASRVTGDGYTF
cdr3_nt: TGTGCCAGCAGAGTGACAGGGGACGGCTACACCTTC
clone_size: NA
d_call: TRBD1
j_call: TRBJ1-2
v_call: TRBV2
cdr3_length: 12

cdr3_aa: CASSSGLAEKLFF
cdr3_nt: TGTGCCAGCAGTTCCGGCTTAGCGGAAAAACTGTTTTTT
clone_size: NA
d_call: NA
j_call: TRBJ1-4
v_call: TRBV14
cdr3_length: 13

cdr3_aa: CASSALAGGFGEQFF
cdr3_nt: TGTGCCAGCAGCGCACTAGCGGGGGGGTTCGGTGAGCAGTTCTTC
clone_size: NA
d_call: TRBD2
j_call: TRBJ2-1
v_call: TRBV9
cdr3_length: 15

cdr3_aa: CASSTIHANTGELFF
cdr3_nt: TGTGCCAGCAGTACGATACACGCGAACACCGGGGAGCTGTTTTTT
clone_size: NA
d_call: NA
j_call: TRBJ2-2
v_call: TRBV6-6
cdr3_length: 15

cdr3_aa: CASSTGVGYGYTF
cdr3_nt: TGCGCCAGCAGCACAGGGGTCGGCTATGGCTACACCTTC
clone_size: NA
d_call: TRBD1
j_call: TRBJ1-2
v_call: TRBV5-1
cdr3_length: 13

cdr3_aa: CASSSLGAGDPYEQYF
cdr3_nt: TGTGCCAGCAGCTCCTTGGGAGCGGGAGATCCCTACGAGCAGTACTTC
clone_size: NA
d_call: TRBD2
j_call: TRBJ2-7
v_call: TRBV5-6
cdr3_length: 16

cdr3_aa: CASSQDTGQIASGWAPLHF
cdr3_nt: TGTGCCAGCAGCCAAGATACCGGACAGATCGCTTCTGGGTGGGCACCCCTCCACTTT
clone_size: NA
d_call: NA
j_call: TRBJ1-6
v_call: TRBV14
cdr3_length: 19

cdr3_aa: CASSEFSLYRPRGTEKLFF
cdr3_nt: TGTGCCAGCAGTGAATTTTCCCTTTATCGGCCCCGCGGGACCGAAAAACTGTTTTTT
clone_size: NA
d_call: NA
j_call: TRBJ1-4
v_call: TRBV2
cdr3_length: 19

cdr3_aa: CASSFRGLGVEQYF
cdr3_nt: TGTGCCAGCAGTTTCAGGGGGCTTGGGGTCGAGCAGTACTTC
clone_size: NA
d_call: TRBD1
j_call: TRBJ2-7
v_call: TRBV2
cdr3_length: 14

cdr3_aa: CASSLADRATDTQYF
cdr3_nt: TGTGCCAGCAGCTTGGCCGACAGGGCCACAGATACGCAGTATTTT
clone_size: NA
d_call: TRBD1
j_call: TRBJ2-3
v_call: TRBV5-6
cdr3_length: 15

cdr3_aa: CASTPFLAGYNEQFF
cdr3_nt: TGTGCCAGCACCCCGTTTCTAGCGGGATACAATGAGCAGTTCTTC
clone_size: NA
d_call: TRBD2
j_call: TRBJ2-1
v_call: TRBV14
cdr3_length: 15

cdr3_aa: CSVGSGEHYGYTF
cdr3_nt: TGCAGCGTTGGGAGCGGGGAGCACTATGGCTACACCTTC
clone_size: once
d_call: NA
j_call: TRBJ1-2
v_call: TRBV29-1
cdr3_length: 13

cdr3_aa: CASSYPHSGSGETQYF
cdr3_nt: TGTGCCAGCAGTTACCCCCATAGCGGGAGCGGGGAGACCCAGTACTTC
clone_size: NA
d_call: TRBD2
j_call: TRBJ2-5
v_call: TRBV6-6
cdr3_length: 16

cdr3_aa: CASSWKRYQPQHF
cdr3_nt: TGTGCCAGCAGTTGGAAGAGGTACCAGCCCCAGCATTTT
clone_size: NA
d_call: NA
j_call: TRBJ1-5
v_call: TRBV7-2
cdr3_length: 13

cdr3_aa: CASIGTGEGNGYTF
cdr3_nt: TGTGCCAGCATTGGGACAGGGGAAGGGAATGGCTACACCTTC
clone_size: NA
d_call: TRBD1
j_call: TRBJ1-2
v_call: TRBV27
cdr3_length: 14

cdr3_aa: CASSVRKGDGSYEQYF
cdr3_nt: TGTGCCAGCAGTGTGAGGAAGGGGGACGGCTCCTACGAGCAGTACTTC
clone_size: NA
d_call: NA
j_call: TRBJ2-7
v_call: TRBV6-1
cdr3_length: 16

cdr3_aa: CSVRTSGSSYEQYF
cdr3_nt: TGCAGCGTTCGGACTAGCGGGAGCTCCTACGAGCAGTACTTC
clone_size: NA
d_call: TRBD2
j_call: TRBJ2-7
v_call: TRBV29-1
cdr3_length: 14

cdr3_aa: CASSLWTAIGEKLFF
cdr3_nt: TGTGCCAGCAGCTTGTGGACAGCGATTGGAGAAAAACTGTTTTTT
clone_size: NA
d_call: NA
j_call: TRBJ1-4
v_call: TRBV7-9
cdr3_length: 15

cdr3_aa: CASSRTPGQGYNEQFF
cdr3_nt: TGTGCCAGCAGCCGTACTCCGGGACAGGGCTACAATGAGCAGTTCTTC
clone_size: NA
d_call: TRBD1
j_call: TRBJ2-1
v_call: TRBV13
cdr3_length: 16

cdr3_aa: CASSYDGAGTNYGYTF
cdr3_nt: TGTGCCAGCAGTTACGATGGGGCAGGGACTAACTATGGCTACACCTTC
clone_size: NA
d_call: NA
j_call: TRBJ1-2
v_call: TRBV6-5
cdr3_length: 16

cdr3_aa: CASKIRTVANYGYTF
cdr3_nt: TGTGCCAGCAAAATTCGGACAGTAGCTAACTATGGCTACACCTTC
clone_size: few
d_call: NA
j_call: TRBJ1-2
v_call: TRBV6-5
cdr3_length: 15

cdr3_aa: CASTRGRGVGTGELFF
cdr3_nt: TGTGCCAGCACGCGCGGCAGGGGCGTGGGAACCGGGGAGCTGTTTTTT
clone_size: NA
d_call: NA
j_call: TRBJ2-2
v_call: TRBV25-1
cdr3_length: 16

cdr3_aa: CASSLGNTANVLTF
cdr3_nt: TGTGCCAGCAGCTTAGGTAACACCGCCAACGTCCTGACTTTC
clone_size: NA
d_call: NA
j_call: TRBJ2-6
v_call: TRBV7-8
cdr3_length: 14

cdr3_aa: CATSREMGRSTTGELFF
cdr3_nt: TGTGCCACCAGCAGAGAAATGGGCAGGTCCACCACCGGGGAGCTGTTTTTT
clone_size: few
d_call: NA
j_call: TRBJ2-2
v_call: TRBV15
cdr3_length: 17

cdr3_aa: CASSYHKNYEQYF
cdr3_nt: TGTGCCAGCAGTTACCACAAGAACTACGAGCAGTACTTC
clone_size: NA
d_call: NA
j_call: TRBJ2-7
v_call: TRBV6-5
cdr3_length: 13

cdr3_aa: CASSESGGHSSYEQYF
cdr3_nt: TGTGCCAGCAGCGAATCTGGGGGACATTCCTCCTACGAGCAGTACTTC
clone_size: NA
d_call: NA
j_call: TRBJ2-7
v_call: TRBV9
cdr3_length: 16